This record covers a single TCR beta chain. Its matching antigen is unknown. V was pared by 5 bases and J by 13 bases, with 8 bases of the junction left unmatched. The CDR3 sequence is 13 residues long. In germline, CDR1 is MDHEN, CDR2 SYDVKM. These data belong to a study of PD-1 blockade in classical Hodgkin lymphoma. General observations from the study: TCR diversity at baseline was reported to be reduced in newly diagnosed patients relative to healthy donors. CD4+ TCR diversity climbed significantly by C4D1, unlike CD8+ TCR diversity. Repertoire differences lack defined causes, possibly disease activity or prior therapy.

Time point given: cycle 4 day 1 (C4D1), after less than 7 weeks of nivolumab. Each patient relapsed following autologous stem cell transplantation, and prior brentuximab vedotin exposure differed. Best outcomes ranged across complete response, partial response and progressive disease. TCRdb's table, derived via immunoSEQ multiplex PCR, lists solely in-frame clones and lacks some. The sample lists 19,000 or so clones, around 80% seen once, with roughly 22% in the top ten. The clonotype comes from a human donor with classical Hodgkin lymphoma. The chain combines TRBV28 with TRBJ2-3, with 11 bases fitting TRBD2. The sequenced sample was peripheral blood mononuclear cells (PBMCs), obtained before the fourth cycle of nivolumab. The CDR3 sequence: CASSTPSGGREYF. DNA of the CDR3: TGTGCCAGCAGTACCCCTAGCGGGGGGCGGGAGTATTTT.